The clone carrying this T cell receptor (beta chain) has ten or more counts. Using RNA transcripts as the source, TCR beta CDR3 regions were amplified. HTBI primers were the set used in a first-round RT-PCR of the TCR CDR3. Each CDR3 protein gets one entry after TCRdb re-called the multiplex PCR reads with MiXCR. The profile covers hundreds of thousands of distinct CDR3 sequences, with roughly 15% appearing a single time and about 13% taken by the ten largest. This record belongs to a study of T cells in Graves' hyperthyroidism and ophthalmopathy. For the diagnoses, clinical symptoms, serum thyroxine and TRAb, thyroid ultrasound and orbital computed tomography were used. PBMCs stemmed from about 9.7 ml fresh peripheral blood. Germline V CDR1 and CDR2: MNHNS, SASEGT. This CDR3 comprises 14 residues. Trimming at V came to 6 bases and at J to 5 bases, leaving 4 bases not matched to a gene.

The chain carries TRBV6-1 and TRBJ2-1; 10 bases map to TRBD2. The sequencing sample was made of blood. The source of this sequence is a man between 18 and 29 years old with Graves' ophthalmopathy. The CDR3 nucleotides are TGTGCCAGCAGGAAGCGGGAGGGCCACAATGAGCAGTTCTTC. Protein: CASRKREGHNEQFF.